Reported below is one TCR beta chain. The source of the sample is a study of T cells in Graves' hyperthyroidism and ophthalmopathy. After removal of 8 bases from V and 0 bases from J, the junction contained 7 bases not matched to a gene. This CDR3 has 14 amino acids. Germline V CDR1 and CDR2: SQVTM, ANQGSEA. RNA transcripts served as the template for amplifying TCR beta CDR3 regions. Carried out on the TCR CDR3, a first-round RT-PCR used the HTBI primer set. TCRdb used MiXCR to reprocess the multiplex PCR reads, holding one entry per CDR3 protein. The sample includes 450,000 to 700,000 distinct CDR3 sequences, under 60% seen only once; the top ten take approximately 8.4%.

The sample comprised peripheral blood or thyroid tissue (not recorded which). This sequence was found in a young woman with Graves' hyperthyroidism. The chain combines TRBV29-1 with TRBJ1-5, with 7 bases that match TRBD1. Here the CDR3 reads CSTLTGISNQPQHF. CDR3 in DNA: TGCAGCACCCTGACAGGGATTAGCAATCAGCCCCAGCATTTT.